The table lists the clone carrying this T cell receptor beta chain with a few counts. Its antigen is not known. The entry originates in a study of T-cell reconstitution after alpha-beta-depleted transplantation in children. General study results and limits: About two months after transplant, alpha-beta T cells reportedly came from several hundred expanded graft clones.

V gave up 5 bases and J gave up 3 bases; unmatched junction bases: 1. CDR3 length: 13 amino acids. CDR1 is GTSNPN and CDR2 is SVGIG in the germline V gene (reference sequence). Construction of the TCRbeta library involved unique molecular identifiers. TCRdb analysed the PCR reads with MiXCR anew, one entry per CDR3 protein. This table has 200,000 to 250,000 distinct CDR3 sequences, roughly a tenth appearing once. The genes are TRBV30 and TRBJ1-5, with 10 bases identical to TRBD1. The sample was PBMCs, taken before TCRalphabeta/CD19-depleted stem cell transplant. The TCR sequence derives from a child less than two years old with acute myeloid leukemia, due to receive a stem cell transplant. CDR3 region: CAWGTGDNQPQHF. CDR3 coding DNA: TGTGCCTGGGGGACAGGGGACAATCAGCCCCAGCATTTT.